This TCR beta chain was recorded in a study of blood T cell repertoires in COVID-19. At the level of the study: The United States, Italy and Spain were the sources of the acute and convalescent COVID-19 samples. T cells, B-cell-depleted T cells, or PBMCs provided the cDNA or gDNA that served as material.

The junction had 9 bases not matched to a gene; V was cut back by 6 bases and J by 5 bases. The germline CDR1 and CDR2 sequences are SGHRS and YFSETQ. The CDR3 is made up of 14 amino acids. Patients at the Seattle site were enrolled during active infection and followed longitudinally. Authors' analysis steps: Amplified reference gene primers provided the basis for estimating nucleated cell counts. The table came from immunoSEQ multiplex PCR; TCRdb's copy has only in-frame clones and leaves some out. Clone size and V and J calls were adopted from that table, with D and trimming inferred from the DNA. The repertoire holds about 300,000 clones, with about four fifths as singletons.

The clonotype comes from a human donor with COVID-19, enrolled during active disease. The donor label of this sample is uncertain. Specimen: peripheral blood. The V call is TRBV5-1, the J call TRBJ2-3; 7 bases line up with TRBD1. CDR3 amino acids: CASNGLQGEDTQYF. The CDR3, as DNA: TGCGCCAGCAATGGCCTTCAGGGGGAAGATACGCAGTATTTT.